One sample yielded the 8 T cell receptor beta chains listed below, sequenced in a study of regulatory T cells in long-lasting Graves disease. The TCR beta library used iRepertoire HTBI primers with Arm-PCR amplification of CDR3. TCRdb reprocessed the multiplex PCR reads via MiXCR and lists one record per CDR3 protein. This table holds about 470,000 distinct CDR3 sequences, around 20% found once. As to time point: persistent/refractory GD, antithyroid drugs over 5 years with positive TRAb. With RNA extracted from PBMCs as input, the TCR library was made. The sample in question was peripheral blood mononuclear cells (PBMCs), obtained when the disease was refractory, from a patient treated with antithyroid drugs. Receptors were obtained from a female donor with Graves disease.

There are a few counts of this clonotype. A read error may explain this, as a much larger clone is one base away. V gene TRBV5-5 combines with J gene TRBJ1-5, with D maybe TRBD1 (5 bases). Germline V gene lookup returns CDR1 SGHKS and CDR2 YYEKEE (reference sequence). V was pared by 2 bases and J by 0 bases, with 18 bases between. The CDR3 has 18 amino acids. The CDR3 DNA follows: TGTGCCAGCAGCTTAGACGTCAGGGCATTCCATAGCAATCAGCCCCAGCATTTT. It encodes CASSLDVRAFHSNQPQHF.

The chain employs TRBV6-2 or TRBV6-3 and TRBJ2-4, with D uncertain. The CDR3 loop spans 11 amino acids. The V gene lost 2 bases and the J gene lost 5 bases, with 1 base spanning the gap. The germline V gene has CDR1 MNHEY and CDR2 SVGEGT. The chain's CDR3 is CASSYQNIQYF. Written as DNA, the CDR3 is TGTGCCAGCAGTTACCAAAACATTCAGTACTTC.

V and J are TRBV29-1 and TRBJ1-2; D gene ambiguous. Germline V gene sequence: CDR1 SQVTM, CDR2 ANQGSEA. The ends were cut back, 3 bases at V and 8 bases at J, with 10 bases in the middle. The CDR3 has 11 amino acids. The CDR3 sequence: CSVEGAQGYTF. In DNA form, the CDR3 reads TGCAGCGTTGAGGGAGCCCAGGGCTACACCTTC.

The chain has TRBV10-3 and TRBJ1-2; 11 bases map to TRBD1. The junction had 7 bases not matched to a gene; V was cut back by 9 bases and J by 1 base. Per germline, CDR1 ENHRY and CDR2 SYGVKD. The CDR3 covers 15 residues. CDR3 in amino acids: CAIAQGTGGNYGYTF. The CDR3, as DNA: TGTGCCATTGCGCAGGGGACAGGGGGTAACTATGGCTACACCTTC.

This clonotype was seen a handful of times. A read error may produce the germline difference seen at one junction end. The chain carries TRBV7-6 and TRBJ2-2, with 9 nucleotides matching TRBD1. The CDR3 loop spans 18 amino acids. Germline CDR1 SGHVS, CDR2 FNYEAQ. CDR3 amino acids: CASSEYFIRDRDGGELFF. The DNA for the CDR3 is TGTGCCAGCAGCGAATACTTTATCCGGGACAGGGACGGCGGGGAACTGTTTTTT. The whole variable domain, filled in from reference TRBV7-6 and TRBJ2-2, reads GAGVSQSPRYKVTKRGQDVALRCDPISGHVSLYWYRQALGQGPEFLTYFNYEAQQDKSGLPNDRFSAERPEGSISTLTIQRTEQRDSAMYRCASSEYFIRDRDGGELFFGEGSRLTVL.

This clonotype was recorded a few times. The chain links TRBV7-2 to TRBJ1-4, with 8 positions matching TRBD1. This CDR3 comprises 15 residues. Germline lookup yields CDR1 SGHTA and CDR2 FQGNSA. The J segment lost 8 bases and the V segment lost 0 bases, leaving 5 bases of the junction unmatched. CDR3 amino acids: CASSLAAGGREKLFF. The CDR3 coding sequence is TGTGCCAGCAGCTTAGCGGCAGGGGGCCGGGAAAAACTGTTTTTT. Variable domain in full (rest from reference TRBV7-2 and TRBJ1-4): GAGVSQSPSNKVTEKGKDVELRCDPISGHTALYWYRQSLGQGLEFLIYFQGNSAPDKSGLPSDRFSAERTGGSVSTLTIQRTQQEDSAVYLCASSLAAGGREKLFFGSGTQLSVL.

Many counts were recorded for this clonotype. The chain's CDR3 is CAISPRGAEQYF. In DNA, the CDR3 is TGTGCCATCAGTCCACGAGGGGCCGAGCAGTACTTC. The chain couples TRBV10-3 to TRBJ2-7, with D perhaps given as TRBD1 or TRBD2 (5 bases each). The CDR3 extends over 12 amino acids. Germline lookup yields CDR1 ENHRY and CDR2 SYGVKD. Trimming shortened V by 5 bases and J by 6 bases, and 11 bases separated the two germline ends.

This clonotype has at least ten counts. The V call is TRBV3-1, the J call TRBJ2-5; D gene uncertain. V lost 1 base and J lost 5, with 11 bases in between. This CDR3 has 14 residues. The germline CDR1 and CDR2 sequences are LGHDT and YNNKEL (reference sequence). The CDR3 nucleotides are TGTGCCAGCAGCCAAGGCGGCGCGGTGGAGACCCAGTACTTC. Protein: CASSQGGAVETQYF.